The T cell receptor (beta chain) described here comes from a study of beta chain features in type 1 diabetes. This clone has more than one count but fewer than ten. The study reverse transcribed the entire isolated RNA, so it sequenced expressed TCRB transcripts. Sequenced by immunoSEQ multiplex PCR; TCRdb stores in-frame clones only, minus some. This table holds roughly 380,000 clones, about 18% found once. The V and J ends lost 5 bases and 3 bases, in that order; junction bases with no gene match: 4. Germline-derived CDR1 and CDR2 are SNHLY and FYNNEI. This CDR3 contains 15 residues. The TCR was taken from a woman aged 18-29 years in good health. Sequencing was performed on naive CD4+ T cells from blood. This sequence joins TRBV2 and TRBJ2-2, with 9 bases identical to TRBD1. The CDR3 loop reads CASSRDRADTGELFF. In nucleotides, the CDR3 is TGTGCCAGCAGTCGGGACAGGGCGGACACCGGGGAGCTGTTTTTT.